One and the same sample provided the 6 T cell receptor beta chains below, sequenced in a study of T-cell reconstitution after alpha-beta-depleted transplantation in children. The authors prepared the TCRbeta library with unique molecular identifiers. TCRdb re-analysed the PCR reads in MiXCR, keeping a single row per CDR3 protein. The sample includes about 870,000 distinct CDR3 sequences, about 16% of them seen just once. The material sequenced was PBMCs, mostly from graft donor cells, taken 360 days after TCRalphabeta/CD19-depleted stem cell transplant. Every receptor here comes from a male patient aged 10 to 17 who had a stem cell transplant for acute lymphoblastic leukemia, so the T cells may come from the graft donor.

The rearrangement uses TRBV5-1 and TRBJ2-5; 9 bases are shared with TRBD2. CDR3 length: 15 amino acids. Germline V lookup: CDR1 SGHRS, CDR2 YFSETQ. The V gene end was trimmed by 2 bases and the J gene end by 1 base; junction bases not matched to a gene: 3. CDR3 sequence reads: CASSFGRGGQETQYF. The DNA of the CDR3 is TGCGCCAGCAGCTTCGGGCGGGGGGGCCAAGAGACCCAGTACTTC.

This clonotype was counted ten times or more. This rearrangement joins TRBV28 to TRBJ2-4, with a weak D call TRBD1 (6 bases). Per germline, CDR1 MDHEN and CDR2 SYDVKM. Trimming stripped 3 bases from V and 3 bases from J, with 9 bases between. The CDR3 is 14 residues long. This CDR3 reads CASSFTGLKNIQYF. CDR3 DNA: TGTGCCAGCAGTTTCACAGGGCTCAAAAACATTCAGTACTTC.

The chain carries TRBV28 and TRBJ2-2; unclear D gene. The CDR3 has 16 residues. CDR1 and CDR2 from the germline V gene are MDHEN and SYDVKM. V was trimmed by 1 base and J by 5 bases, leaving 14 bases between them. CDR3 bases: TGTGCCAGCAGTTTATCTCCGACCGGGTCTACCGGGGAGCTGTTTTTT. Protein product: CASSLSPTGSTGELFF.

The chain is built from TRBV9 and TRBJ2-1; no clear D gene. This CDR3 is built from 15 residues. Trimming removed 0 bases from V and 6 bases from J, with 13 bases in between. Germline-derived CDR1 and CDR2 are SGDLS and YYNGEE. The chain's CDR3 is CASSVVPGLTNEQFF. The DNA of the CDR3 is TGTGCCAGCAGCGTAGTCCCAGGTTTGACCAATGAGCAGTTCTTC.

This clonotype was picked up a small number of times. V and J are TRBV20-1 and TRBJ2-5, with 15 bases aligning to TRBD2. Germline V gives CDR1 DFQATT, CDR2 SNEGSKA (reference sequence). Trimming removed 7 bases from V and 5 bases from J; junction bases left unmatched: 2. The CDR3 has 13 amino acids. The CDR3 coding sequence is TGCAGTGATGGGACTAGCGGGAGGGAGACCCAGTACTTC. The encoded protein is CSDGTSGRETQYF.

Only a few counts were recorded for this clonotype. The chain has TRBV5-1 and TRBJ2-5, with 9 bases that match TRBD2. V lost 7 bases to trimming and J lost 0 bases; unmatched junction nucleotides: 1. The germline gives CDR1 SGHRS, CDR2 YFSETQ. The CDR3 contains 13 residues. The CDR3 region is CASASGNQETQYF. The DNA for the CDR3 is TGCGCCAGCGCTAGCGGGAACCAAGAGACCCAGTACTTC.